The 3 T cell receptor beta chains below all came from one sample that was sequenced in a study of neoadjuvant anti-PD-1 for oral cavity cancer. Clones were sequenced by immunoSEQ multiplex PCR, and TCRdb holds only the in-frame ones, with some missing. The table lists 55,000 to 80,000 clones, around 85% of them singletons. Time point of the sample: after neoadjuvant nivolumab, at surgical resection. Sequencing used PBMCs, obtained after nivolumab (anti-PD-1) treatment. These receptors all come from a person aged 40-85 years with oral cavity squamous cell carcinoma.

This clone is a singleton in its sample. The chain combines TRBV5-5 with TRBJ1-1; a possible D gene is TRBD1 (6 bases). V shed 1 base and J shed 0 bases, with 13 bases lying between them. The CDR3 totals 16 residues. Germline-derived CDR1 and CDR2 are SGHKS and YYEKEE (reference sequence). CDR3 nucleotide sequence: TGTGCCAGCAGCTTGTTTACGGGACAAGTGAACACTGAAGCTTTCTTT. Amino acids: CASSLFTGQVNTEAFF.

The sample holds a few counts of this clone. The rearrangement joins TRBV10-3 to TRBJ1-2; 7 nucleotides match TRBD1. Germline V gene data show CDR1 as ENHRY and CDR2 as SYGVKD. CDR3 length: 16 residues. V was clipped by 4 bases and J by 8 bases; unmatched bases: 16. This CDR3 reads CAISAGTGVGREGYTF. Written as DNA, the CDR3 is TGTGCCATCAGTGCGGGAACAGGGGTCGGTCGGGAAGGCTACACCTTC.

V usage is TRBV27 and J usage is TRBJ1-1; tentatively, D is TRBD1 (5 bases). V was shortened by 6 bases and J by 1 base, with 15 bases between the two germline ends. The V gene's germline CDR1 is MNHEY and CDR2 SMNVEV (reference sequence). CDR3 length: 15 residues. The CDR3 loop reads CASSKGVFSNTEAFF. CDR3 DNA sequence: TGTGCCAGCAGCAAAGGGGTTTTTTCGAACACTGAAGCTTTCTTT.